The following is a T cell receptor beta chain sequence with its context. Antigen unknown. V trimming: 2 bases; J trimming: 8 bases; junction bases outside the gene matches: 12. CDR3 length: 16 residues. The germline V gene encodes CDR1 SGHVS and CDR2 FQNEAQ. The data derive from a study of T cell responses to AZD1222 COVID-19 vaccine. General observations from the study: Among those given AZD1222, only five to seven were seropositive at baseline.

This table comes from immunoSEQ multiplex PCR, and its TCRdb copy is limited to in-frame clones, with some not included. The repertoire holds 90,000 to 100,000 clones, with 70% to 90% as singletons. This clonotype was sampled from an adult in good health. The material sequenced was peripheral blood, taken on day 0 of AZD1222 vaccination. The chain uses TRBV7-8 and TRBJ2-3; TRBD2 matches at 8 bases. CDR3 sequence: CASSLTLAGVLGTQYF. CDR3 DNA: TGTGCCAGCAGCTTAACTCTAGCGGGTGTTCTTGGTACGCAGTATTTT.